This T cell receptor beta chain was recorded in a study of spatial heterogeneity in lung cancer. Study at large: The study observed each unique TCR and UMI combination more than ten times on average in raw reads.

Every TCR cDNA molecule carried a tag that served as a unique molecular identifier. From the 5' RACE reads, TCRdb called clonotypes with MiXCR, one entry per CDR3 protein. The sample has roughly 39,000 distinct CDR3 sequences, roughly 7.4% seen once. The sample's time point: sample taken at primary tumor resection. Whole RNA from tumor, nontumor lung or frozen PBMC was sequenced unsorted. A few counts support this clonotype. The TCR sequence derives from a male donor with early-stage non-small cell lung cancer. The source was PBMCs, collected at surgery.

The chain's CDR3 is CASRQNTGELFF. The DNA for the CDR3 is TGCGCCAGCAGACAAAACACCGGGGAGCTGTTTTTT. The chain couples TRBV5-1 to TRBJ2-2; no firm D call. V was pared by 5 bases and J by 2 bases, with 4 bases between. Germline assignment: CDR1 SGHRS and CDR2 YFSETQ. The CDR3 is 12 amino acids.